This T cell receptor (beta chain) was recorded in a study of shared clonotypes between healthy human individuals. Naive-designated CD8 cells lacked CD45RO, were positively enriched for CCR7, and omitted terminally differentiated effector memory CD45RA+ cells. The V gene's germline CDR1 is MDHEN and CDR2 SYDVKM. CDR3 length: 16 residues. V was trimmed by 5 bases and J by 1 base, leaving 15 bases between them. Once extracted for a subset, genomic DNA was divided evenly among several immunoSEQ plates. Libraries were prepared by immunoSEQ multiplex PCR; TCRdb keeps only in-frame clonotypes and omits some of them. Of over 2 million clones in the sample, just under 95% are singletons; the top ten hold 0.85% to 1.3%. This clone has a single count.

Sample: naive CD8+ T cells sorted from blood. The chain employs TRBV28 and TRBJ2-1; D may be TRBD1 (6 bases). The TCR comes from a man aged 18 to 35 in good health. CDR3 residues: CASSEGVEGSYNEQFF. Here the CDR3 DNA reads TGTGCCAGCAGTGAGGGGGTCGAGGGATCCTACAATGAGCAGTTCTTC.